The T cell receptor (beta chain) described here comes from a study of blood T cell repertoires in COVID-19. Repertoires were generated with immunoSEQ multiplex PCR, while TCRdb's copy carries only in-frame clones and drops some. This table holds more than 250,000 clones, 75% to 90% found once. The trim removed 3 bases at V and 7 bases at J, leaving 9 bases unmatched. In germline, CDR1 is SGDLS, CDR2 YYNGEE. The CDR3 is 16 residues long. The material sequenced was peripheral blood. The sequence derives from a man in his sixties who had recovered from COVID-19. V gene TRBV9 combines with J gene TRBJ1-4; 10 bases line up with TRBD1. CDR3 DNA: TGTGCCAGCAGCGGACAGGGGGCGCTTAATAGTGAAAAACTGTTTTTT. As protein: CASSGQGALNSEKLFF. The full variable domain, with the rest looked up from reference TRBV9 and TRBJ1-4, is DSGVTQTPKHLITATGQRVTLRCSPRSGDLSVYWYQQSLDQGLQFLIQYYNGEERAKGNILERFSAQQFPDLHSELNLSSLELGDSALYFCASSGQGALNSEKLFFGSGTQLSVL.